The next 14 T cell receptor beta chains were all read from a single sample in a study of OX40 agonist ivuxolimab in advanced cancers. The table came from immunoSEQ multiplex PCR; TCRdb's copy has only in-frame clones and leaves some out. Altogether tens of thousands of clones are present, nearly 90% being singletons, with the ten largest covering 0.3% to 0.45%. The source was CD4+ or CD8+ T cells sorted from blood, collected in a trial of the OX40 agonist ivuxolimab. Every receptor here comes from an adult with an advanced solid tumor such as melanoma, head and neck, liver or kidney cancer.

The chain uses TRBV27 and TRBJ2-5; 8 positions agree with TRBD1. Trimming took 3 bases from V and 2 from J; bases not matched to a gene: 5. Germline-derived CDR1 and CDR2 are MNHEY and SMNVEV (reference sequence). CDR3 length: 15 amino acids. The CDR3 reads CASSFTGGVQETQYF. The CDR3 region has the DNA TGTGCCAGCAGTTTCACAGGGGGTGTTCAAGAGACCCAGTACTTC.

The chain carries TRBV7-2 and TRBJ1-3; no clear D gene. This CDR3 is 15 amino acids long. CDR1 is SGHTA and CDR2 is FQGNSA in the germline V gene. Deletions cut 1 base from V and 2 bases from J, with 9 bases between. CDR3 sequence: CASSLEQLAGNTIYF. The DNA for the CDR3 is TGTGCCAGCAGCTTAGAACAGCTCGCTGGAAACACCATATATTTT.

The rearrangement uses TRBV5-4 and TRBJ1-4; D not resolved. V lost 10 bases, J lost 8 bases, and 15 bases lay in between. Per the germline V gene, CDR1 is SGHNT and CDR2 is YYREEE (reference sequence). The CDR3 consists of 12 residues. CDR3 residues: CARPRVGEKLFF. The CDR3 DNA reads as TGTGCCCGCCCGCGGGTTGGGGAAAAACTGTTTTTT.

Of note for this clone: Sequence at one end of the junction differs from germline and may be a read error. The CDR3 coding sequence is TGTGCCAGCAGCCAAGATGGTGCAGGGGCCTTCTTCGGGGCCAACGCCCTGACTTTC. This encodes CASSQDGAGAFFGANALTF. The J gene is TRBJ2-6, the V gene TRBV4-2; TRBD1 is a possible D gene (6 bases). The CDR3 consists of 19 residues. Germline-derived CDR1 and CDR2 are LGHNA and YNFKEQ.

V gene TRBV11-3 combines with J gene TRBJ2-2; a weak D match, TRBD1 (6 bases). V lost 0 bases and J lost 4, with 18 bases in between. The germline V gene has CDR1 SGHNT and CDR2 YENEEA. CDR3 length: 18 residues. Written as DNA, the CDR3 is TGTGCCAGCAGCTTAGAAGGTCTGGGGGCAAGGGGCACCGGGGAGCTGTTTTTT. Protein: CASSLEGLGARGTGELFF.

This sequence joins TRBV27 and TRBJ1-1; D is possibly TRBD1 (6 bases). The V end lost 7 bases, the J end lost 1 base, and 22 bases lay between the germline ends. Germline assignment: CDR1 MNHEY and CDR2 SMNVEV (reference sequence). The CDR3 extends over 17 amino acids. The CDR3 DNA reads TGTGCCAGCACCTCTTCCTCCGACAGGCCCAAGAACACTGAAGCTTTCTTT. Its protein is CASTSSSDRPKNTEAFF.

The CDR3 here is CASLNKGASYEQYF. In DNA form, the CDR3 reads TGCGCCAGCTTAAATAAGGGGGCATCCTACGAGCAGTACTTC. The chain employs TRBV10-2 and TRBJ2-5; 7 nucleotides match TRBD1. The J call is doubtful: the DNA matches TRBJ2-7 better. CDR1 is WSHSY and CDR2 is SAAADI in the germline V gene. This CDR3 region has 14 residues.

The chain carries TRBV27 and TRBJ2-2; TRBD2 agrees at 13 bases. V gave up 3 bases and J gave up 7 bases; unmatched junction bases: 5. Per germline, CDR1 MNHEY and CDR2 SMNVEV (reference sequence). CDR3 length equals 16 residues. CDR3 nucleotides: TGTGCCAGCAGTTTCGAACTAGCGGGGGGGGTCGGGGAGCTGTTTTTT. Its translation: CASSFELAGGVGELFF.

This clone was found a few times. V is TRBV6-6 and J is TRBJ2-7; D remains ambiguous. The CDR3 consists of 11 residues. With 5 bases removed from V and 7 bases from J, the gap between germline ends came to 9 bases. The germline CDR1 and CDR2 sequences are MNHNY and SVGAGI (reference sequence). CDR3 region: CASSPTKEQYF. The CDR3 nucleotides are TGTGCCAGCAGTCCCACGAAGGAGCAGTACTTC.

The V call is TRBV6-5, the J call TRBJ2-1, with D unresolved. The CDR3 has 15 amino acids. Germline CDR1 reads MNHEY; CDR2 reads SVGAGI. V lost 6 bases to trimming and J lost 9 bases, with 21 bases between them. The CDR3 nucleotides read TGTGCCAGCAGCCTAAGTTCGATAGTCGATAGTGAGCAGTTCTTC. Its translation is CASSLSSIVDSEQFF.

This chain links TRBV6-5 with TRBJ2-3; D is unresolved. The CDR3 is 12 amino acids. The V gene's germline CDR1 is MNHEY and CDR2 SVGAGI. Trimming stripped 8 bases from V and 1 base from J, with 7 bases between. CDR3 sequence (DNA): TGTGCCAGCTCCCGGGGCACAGATACGCAGTATTTT. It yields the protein CASSRGTDTQYF.

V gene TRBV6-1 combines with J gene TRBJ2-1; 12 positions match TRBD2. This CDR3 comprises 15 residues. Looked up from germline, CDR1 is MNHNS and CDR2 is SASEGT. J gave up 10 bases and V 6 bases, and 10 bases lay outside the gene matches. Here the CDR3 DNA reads TGTGCCAGCAGGCTAGCGGGGGGGCCGGCAGAGGAGCAGTTCTTC. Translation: CASRLAGGPAEEQFF.

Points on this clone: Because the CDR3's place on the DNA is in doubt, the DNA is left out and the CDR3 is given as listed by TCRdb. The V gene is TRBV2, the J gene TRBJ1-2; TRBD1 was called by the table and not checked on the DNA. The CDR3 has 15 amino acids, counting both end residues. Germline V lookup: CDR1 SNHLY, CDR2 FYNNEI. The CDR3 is CASSEAVGQGSPFTF.

CDR3 region: CASKEGGLLETQYF. For the CDR3, the DNA is TGTGCCAGTAAGGAGGGGGGACTCTTAGAGACCCAGTACTTC. This sequence joins TRBV19 and TRBJ2-5; perhaps D is TRBD1 or TRBD2 (6 bases each). The CDR3 runs to 14 residues. The germline V and J ends were trimmed by 7 bases and 4 bases, with 16 bases remaining between them. From germline, CDR1 is LNHDA and CDR2 SQIVND (reference sequence).